This TCR beta chain is drawn from a study of T cells after yellow fever vaccination. Whole-study context: In the case of low-cell-number fractions, SMART-Seq v4 Ultra Low Input was used for preparation. Notes on the study in general: Contaminating bulk clonotypes could be abundant in FACS-sorted repertoires. Subsequent to the booster, the majority of primary-vaccination clones reappeared (around 96% CD4, approximately 90% CD8).

This clonotype was found a few times. The target antigen is unknown. Germline and junction disagree at one end, which may indicate a read error. The V gene's germline CDR1 is SSHAT and CDR2 FNYEAQ (reference sequence). CDR3 length equals 14 residues. Via MiXCR, TCRdb re-called the 5' RACE reads, giving one row per CDR3 protein. Here the sample spans roughly 320,000 distinct CDR3 sequences, around 10% being singletons. J is TRBJ2-5 and V is TRBV7-7; D tentatively reads TRBD1 or TRBD2 (6 bases each). The TCR originated in a man aged 18-30 years who received the YFV17D yellow fever vaccine. The sequencing used CD4+ T cells sorted from PBMCs, collected 45 days after the yellow fever booster vaccination. CDR3 amino acids: CASSPGDSFSDQYF. CDR3 in DNA: TGTGCTAGCAGCCCAGGGGACTCCTTCAGTGACCAGTACTTC.